The present entry profiles one T cell receptor (beta chain) with its context. This sample is drawn from a study of blood T cell repertoires in COVID-19. Looked up from germline, CDR1 is SGHDN and CDR2 is FVKESK. The CDR3 runs 17 residues. Deletions cut 5 bases from V and 0 bases from J, with 17 bases between. The assay was immunoSEQ multiplex PCR, and TCRdb's table has in-frame clones only and misses some. The repertoire holds around 100,000 clones, with roughly 87% as singletons. Sequences were obtained from peripheral blood. The chain carries TRBV14 and TRBJ1-5, with D possibly TRBD1 on 5 matching bases. The TCR originated in a woman at least 80 years old in a cohort sampled during active COVID-19. The CDR3 loop reads CASSVLQQAYSNQPQHF. CDR3 coding DNA: TGTGCCAGCAGCGTGCTACAACAGGCTTATAGCAATCAGCCCCAGCATTTT. The full variable domain, its missing parts supplied by reference TRBV14 and TRBJ1-5, is EAGVTQFPSHSVIEKGQTVTLRCDPISGHDNLYWYRRVMGKEIKFLLHFVKESKQDESGMPNNRFLAERTGGTYSTLKVQPAELEDSGVYFCASSVLQQAYSNQPQHFGDGTRLSIL.